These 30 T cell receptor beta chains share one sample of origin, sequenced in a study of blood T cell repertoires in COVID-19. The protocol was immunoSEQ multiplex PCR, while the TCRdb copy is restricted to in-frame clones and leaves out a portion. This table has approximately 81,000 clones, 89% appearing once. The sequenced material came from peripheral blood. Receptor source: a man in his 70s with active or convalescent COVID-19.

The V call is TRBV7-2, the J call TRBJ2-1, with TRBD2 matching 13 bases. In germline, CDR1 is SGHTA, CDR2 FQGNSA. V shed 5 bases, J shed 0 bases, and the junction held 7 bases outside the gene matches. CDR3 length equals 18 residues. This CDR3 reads CASSPGGLAGYSYNEQFF. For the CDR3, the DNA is TGTGCCAGCAGCCCGGGGGGACTAGCGGGATACTCCTACAATGAGCAGTTCTTC. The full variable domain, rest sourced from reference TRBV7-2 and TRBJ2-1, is GAGVSQSPSNKVTEKGKDVELRCDPISGHTALYWYRQSLGQGLEFLIYFQGNSAPDKSGLPSDRFSAERTGGSVSTLTIQRTQQEDSAVYLCASSPGGLAGYSYNEQFFGPGTRLTVL.

DNA for the CDR3: TGTGCCAGCAGCTTAGTGTCCCTAAACACTGAAGCTTTCTTT. Its translation is CASSLVSLNTEAFF. The chain carries TRBV11-2 and TRBJ1-1; unclear D gene. Trimming took 1 base from V and 2 from J, leaving 8 bases between them. Germline CDR1 is SGHAT and CDR2 is FQNNGV. The CDR3 runs to 14 residues.

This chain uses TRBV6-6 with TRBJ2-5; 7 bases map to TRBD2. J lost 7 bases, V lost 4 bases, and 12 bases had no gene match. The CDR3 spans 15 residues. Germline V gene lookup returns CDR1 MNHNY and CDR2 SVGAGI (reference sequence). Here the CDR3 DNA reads TGTGCCAGCAGTTCTGCGCACACCTCGGGAGGGACCCAGTACTTC. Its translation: CASSSAHTSGGTQYF.

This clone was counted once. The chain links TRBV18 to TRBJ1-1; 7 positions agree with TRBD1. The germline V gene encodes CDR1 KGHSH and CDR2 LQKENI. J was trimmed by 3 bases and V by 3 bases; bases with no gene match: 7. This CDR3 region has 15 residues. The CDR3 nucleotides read TGTGCCAGCTCACCGATAGCCGGGACAGACACTGAAGCTTTCTTT. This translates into CASSPIAGTDTEAFF.

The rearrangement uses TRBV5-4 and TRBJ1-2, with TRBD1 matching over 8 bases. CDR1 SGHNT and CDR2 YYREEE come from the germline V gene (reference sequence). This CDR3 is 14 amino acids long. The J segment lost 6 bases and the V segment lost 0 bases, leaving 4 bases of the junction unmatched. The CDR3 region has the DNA TGTGCCAGCAGCTTGGCAGGGGGCGCAAATGGCTACACCTTC. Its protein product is CASSLAGGANGYTF. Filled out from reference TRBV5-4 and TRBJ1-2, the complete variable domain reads ETGVTQSPTHLIKTRGQQVTLRCSSQSGHNTVSWYQQALGQGPQFIFQYYREEENGRGNFPPRFSGLQFPNYSSELNVNALELDDSALYLCASSLAGGANGYTFGSGTRLTVV.

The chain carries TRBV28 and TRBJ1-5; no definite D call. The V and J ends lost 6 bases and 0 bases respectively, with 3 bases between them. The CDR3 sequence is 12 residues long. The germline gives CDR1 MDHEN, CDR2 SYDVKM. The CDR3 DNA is TGTGCCAGCAGCTATAGCAATCAGCCCCAGCATTTT. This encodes CASSYSNQPQHF.

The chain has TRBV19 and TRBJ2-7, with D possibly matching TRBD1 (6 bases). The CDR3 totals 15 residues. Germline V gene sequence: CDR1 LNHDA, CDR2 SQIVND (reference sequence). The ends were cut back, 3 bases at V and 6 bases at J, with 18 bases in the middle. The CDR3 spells CASSISHTGISEQYF. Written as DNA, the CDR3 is TGTGCCAGTAGTATCTCCCACACAGGGATTAGCGAGCAGTACTTC.

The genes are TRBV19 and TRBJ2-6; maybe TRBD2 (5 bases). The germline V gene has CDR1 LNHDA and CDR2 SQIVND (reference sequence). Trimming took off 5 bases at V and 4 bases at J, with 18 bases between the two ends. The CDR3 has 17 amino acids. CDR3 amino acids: CASSLSGSRFGANVLTF. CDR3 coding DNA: TGTGCCAGTAGTCTCTCGGGGTCCAGGTTCGGGGCCAACGTCCTGACTTTC.

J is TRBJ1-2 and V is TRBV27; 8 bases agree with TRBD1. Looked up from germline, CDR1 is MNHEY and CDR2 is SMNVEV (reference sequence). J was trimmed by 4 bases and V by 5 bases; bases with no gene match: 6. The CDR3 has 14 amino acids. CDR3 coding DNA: TGTGCCAGCAGTGTAACAGGGGGGGGCTATGGCTACACCTTC. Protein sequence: CASSVTGGGYGYTF.

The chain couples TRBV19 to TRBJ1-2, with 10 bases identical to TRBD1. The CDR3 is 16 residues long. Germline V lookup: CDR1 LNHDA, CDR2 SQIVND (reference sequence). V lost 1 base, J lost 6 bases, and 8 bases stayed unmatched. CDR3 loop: CASSIGDRGRSNGYTF. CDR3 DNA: TGTGCCAGTAGTATAGGTGACAGGGGGCGCTCCAATGGCTACACCTTC.

The CDR3 region has the DNA TGTGCCAGCAGTTCCGGACAGGGCCAGCCCCAGCATTTT. It encodes CASSSGQGQPQHF. This rearrangement joins TRBV9 to TRBJ1-5; 8 positions agree with TRBD1. CDR1 is SGDLS, CDR2 YYNGEE, per germline. The CDR3 is 13 residues long. V shed 5 bases and J 7 bases; nucleotides not matched to a gene: 5. The full variable domain, in which reference TRBV9 and TRBJ1-5 provide the parts outside the CDR3, is DSGVTQTPKHLITATGQRVTLRCSPRSGDLSVYWYQQSLDQGLQFLIQYYNGEERAKGNILERFSAQQFPDLHSELNLSSLELGDSALYFCASSSGQGQPQHFGDGTRLSIL.

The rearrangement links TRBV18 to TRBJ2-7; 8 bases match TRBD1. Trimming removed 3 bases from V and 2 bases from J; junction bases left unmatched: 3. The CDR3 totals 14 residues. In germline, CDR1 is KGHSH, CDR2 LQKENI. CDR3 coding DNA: TGTGCCAGCTCACCTGGGACAGGAACCTACGAGCAGTACTTC. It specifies CASSPGTGTYEQYF.

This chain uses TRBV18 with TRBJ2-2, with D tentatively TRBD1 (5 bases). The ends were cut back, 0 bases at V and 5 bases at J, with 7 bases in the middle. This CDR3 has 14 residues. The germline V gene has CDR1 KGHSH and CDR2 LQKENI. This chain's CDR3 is CASSPPQGTGELFF. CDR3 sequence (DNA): TGTGCCAGCTCACCACCCCAGGGTACCGGGGAGCTGTTTTTT.

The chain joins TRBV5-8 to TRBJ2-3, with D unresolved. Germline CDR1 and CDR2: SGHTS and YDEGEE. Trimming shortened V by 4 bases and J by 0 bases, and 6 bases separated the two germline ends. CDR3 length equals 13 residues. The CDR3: CASSHWSTDTQYF. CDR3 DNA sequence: TGTGCCAGCAGCCACTGGAGCACAGATACGCAGTATTTT.

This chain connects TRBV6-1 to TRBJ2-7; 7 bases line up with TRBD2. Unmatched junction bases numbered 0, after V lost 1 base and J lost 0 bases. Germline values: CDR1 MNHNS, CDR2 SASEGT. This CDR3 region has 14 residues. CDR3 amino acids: CASSEGTSSYEQYF. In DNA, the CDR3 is TGTGCCAGCAGTGAAGGGACTAGCTCCTACGAGCAGTACTTC.

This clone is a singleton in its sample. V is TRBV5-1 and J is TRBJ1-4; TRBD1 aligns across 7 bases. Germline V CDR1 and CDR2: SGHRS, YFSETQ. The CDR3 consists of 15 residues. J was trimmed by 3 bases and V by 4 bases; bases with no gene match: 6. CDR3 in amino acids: CASSGRQGANEKLFF. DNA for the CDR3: TGCGCCAGCAGCGGACGACAGGGAGCTAATGAAAAACTGTTTTTT.

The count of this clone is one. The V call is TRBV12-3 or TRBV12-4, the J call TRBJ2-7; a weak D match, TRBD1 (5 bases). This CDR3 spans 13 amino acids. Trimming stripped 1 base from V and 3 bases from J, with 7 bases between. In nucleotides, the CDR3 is TGTGCCAGCAGTTTAGACCAGGGCTACGAGCAGTACTTC. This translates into CASSLDQGYEQYF.

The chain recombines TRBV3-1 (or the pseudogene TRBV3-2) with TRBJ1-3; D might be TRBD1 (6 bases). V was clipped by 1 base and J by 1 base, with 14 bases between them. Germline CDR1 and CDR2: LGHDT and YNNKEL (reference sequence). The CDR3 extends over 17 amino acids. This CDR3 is CASSQGQAKTSGNTIYF. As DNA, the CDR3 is TGTGCCAGCAGCCAAGGACAGGCTAAGACTTCTGGAAACACCATATATTTT.

CDR3 in DNA: TGTGCCAGCAGCTTAGCGTCAGCAACTAATGAAAAACTGTTTTTT. Translation: CASSLASATNEKLFF. The J gene is TRBJ1-4, the V gene TRBV7-9, with unresolved D. Trimming stripped 0 bases from V and 0 bases from J, with 5 bases between. The CDR3 totals 15 residues. Germline lookup yields CDR1 SEHNR and CDR2 FQNEAQ (reference sequence).

The CDR3 DNA reads as TGTGCCACTGAGGACTTAAGCACAGATACGCAGTATTTT. It encodes CATEDLSTDTQYF. The V and J genes are TRBV19 and TRBJ2-3; perhaps TRBD2 as D (5 bases). Trimming took off 10 bases at V and 0 bases at J, with 11 bases between the two ends. The CDR3 runs to 13 residues. Germline CDR1 is LNHDA and CDR2 is SQIVND (reference sequence).

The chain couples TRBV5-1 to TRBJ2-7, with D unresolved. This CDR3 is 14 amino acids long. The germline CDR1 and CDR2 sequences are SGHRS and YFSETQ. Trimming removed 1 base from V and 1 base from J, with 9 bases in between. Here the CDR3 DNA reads TGCGCCAGCAGCTTGTTACAGAGATCCTACGAGCAGTACTTC. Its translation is CASSLLQRSYEQYF.

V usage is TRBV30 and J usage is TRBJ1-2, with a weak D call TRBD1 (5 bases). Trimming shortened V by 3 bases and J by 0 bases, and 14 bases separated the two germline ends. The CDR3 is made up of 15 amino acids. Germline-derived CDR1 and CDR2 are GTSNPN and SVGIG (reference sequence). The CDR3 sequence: CAWSLMGGTNYGYTF. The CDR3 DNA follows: TGTGCCTGGAGCCTAATGGGGGGGACTAACTATGGCTACACCTTC.

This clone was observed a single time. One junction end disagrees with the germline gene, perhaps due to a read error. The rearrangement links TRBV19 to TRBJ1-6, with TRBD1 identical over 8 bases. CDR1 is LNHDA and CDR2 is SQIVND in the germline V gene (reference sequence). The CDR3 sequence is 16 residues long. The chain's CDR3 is CASGISSTGGNSPLHF. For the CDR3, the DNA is TGTGCCAGTGGTATCTCATCTACAGGGGGAAATTCACCCCTCCACTTT.

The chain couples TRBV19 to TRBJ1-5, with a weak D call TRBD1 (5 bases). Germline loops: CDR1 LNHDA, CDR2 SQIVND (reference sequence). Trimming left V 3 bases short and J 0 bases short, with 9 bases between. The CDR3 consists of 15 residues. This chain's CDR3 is CASSIGGDSNQPQHF. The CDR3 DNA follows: TGTGCCAGTAGTATTGGAGGGGATAGCAATCAGCCCCAGCATTTT.

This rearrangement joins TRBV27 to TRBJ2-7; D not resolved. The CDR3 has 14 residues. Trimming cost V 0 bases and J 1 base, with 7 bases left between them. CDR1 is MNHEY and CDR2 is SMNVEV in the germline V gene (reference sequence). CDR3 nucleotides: TGTGCCAGCAGTTTATCCAGATTATCCTACGAGCAGTACTTC. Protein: CASSLSRLSYEQYF.

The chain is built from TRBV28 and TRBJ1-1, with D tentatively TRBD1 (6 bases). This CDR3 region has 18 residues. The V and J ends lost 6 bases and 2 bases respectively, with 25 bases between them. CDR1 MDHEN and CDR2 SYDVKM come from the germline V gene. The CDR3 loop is CASSQPRAGVQVNTEAFF. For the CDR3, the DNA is TGTGCCAGCAGCCAACCGAGGGCAGGGGTCCAGGTAAACACTGAAGCTTTCTTT.

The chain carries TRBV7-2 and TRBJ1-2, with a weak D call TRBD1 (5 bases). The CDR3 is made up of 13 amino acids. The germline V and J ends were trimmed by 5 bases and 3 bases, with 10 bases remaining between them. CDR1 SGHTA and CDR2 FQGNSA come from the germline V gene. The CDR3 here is CASSPVGDYGYTF. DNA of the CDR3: TGTGCCAGCAGCCCGGTAGGGGACTATGGCTACACCTTC.

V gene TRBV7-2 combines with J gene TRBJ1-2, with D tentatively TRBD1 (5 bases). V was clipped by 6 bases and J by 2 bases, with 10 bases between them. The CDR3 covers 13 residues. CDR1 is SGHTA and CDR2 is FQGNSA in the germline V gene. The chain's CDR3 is CASSFDSNYGYTF. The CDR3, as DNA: TGTGCCAGCAGTTTTGACAGCAACTATGGCTACACCTTC.

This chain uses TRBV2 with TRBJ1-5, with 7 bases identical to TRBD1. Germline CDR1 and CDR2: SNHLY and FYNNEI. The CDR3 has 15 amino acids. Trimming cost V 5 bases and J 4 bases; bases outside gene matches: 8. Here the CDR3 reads CASSFTGTANQPQHF. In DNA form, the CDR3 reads TGTGCCAGCAGTTTTACCGGGACAGCTAATCAGCCCCAGCATTTT.

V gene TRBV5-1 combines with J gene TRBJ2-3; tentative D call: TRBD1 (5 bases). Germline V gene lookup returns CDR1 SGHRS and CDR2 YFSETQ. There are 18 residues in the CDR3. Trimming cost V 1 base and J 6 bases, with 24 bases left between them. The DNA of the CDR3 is TGCGCCAGCAGCTTGTTCGGTACGGGCACAGGAGCCTCTGATACGCAGTATTTT. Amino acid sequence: CASSLFGTGTGASDTQYF.